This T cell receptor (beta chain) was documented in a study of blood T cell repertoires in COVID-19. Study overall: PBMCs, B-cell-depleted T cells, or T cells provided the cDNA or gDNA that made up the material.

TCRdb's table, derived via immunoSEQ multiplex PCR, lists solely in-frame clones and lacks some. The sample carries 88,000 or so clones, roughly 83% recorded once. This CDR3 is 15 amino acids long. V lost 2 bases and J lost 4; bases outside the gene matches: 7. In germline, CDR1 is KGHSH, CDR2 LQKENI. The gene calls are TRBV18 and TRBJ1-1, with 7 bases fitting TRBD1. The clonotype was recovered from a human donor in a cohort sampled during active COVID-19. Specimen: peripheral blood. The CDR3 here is CASSPATGTFTEAFF. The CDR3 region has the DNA TGTGCCAGCTCACCAGCGACAGGGACATTCACTGAAGCTTTCTTT.